Here is one T cell receptor (beta chain) with its context. This entry belongs to a study of cytomegalovirus exposure and HLA in healthy donors. V lost 3 bases and J lost 4, with 10 bases in between. The CDR3 is made up of 14 amino acids. Looked up from germline, CDR1 is MDHEN and CDR2 is SYDVKM. The PCR made use of 60 Vbeta and 13 Jbeta primers. Assay used: immunoSEQ multiplex PCR; TCRdb lists only in-frame clones, some missing. The table lists 85,000 to 100,000 clones, roughly 70% of them singletons. Material for sequencing was PBMCs. This receptor was obtained from a man between 50 and 59 years old in good health and CMV-seronegative. The V and J genes are TRBV28 and TRBJ1-5, with D unclear. The CDR3 DNA reads TGTGCCAGCAGTTTGATTTCGGGGAATCAGCCCCAGCATTTT. This sequence encodes CASSLISGNQPQHF.